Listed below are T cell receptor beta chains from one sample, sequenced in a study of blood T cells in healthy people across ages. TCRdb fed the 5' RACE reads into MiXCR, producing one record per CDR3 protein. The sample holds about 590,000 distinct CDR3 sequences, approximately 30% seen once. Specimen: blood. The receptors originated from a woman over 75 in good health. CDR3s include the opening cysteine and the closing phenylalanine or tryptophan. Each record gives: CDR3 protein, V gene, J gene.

cdr3_aa: CASSSYRDRASYGYTF
v_call: TRBV7-9
j_call: TRBJ1-2

cdr3_aa: CASSFRRSSYEQYF
v_call: TRBV27
j_call: TRBJ2-7

cdr3_aa: CASSLADYGYTF
v_call: TRBV7-2
j_call: TRBJ1-2

cdr3_aa: CASSSGLGRTSSYNEQFF
v_call: TRBV7-3
j_call: TRBJ2-1

cdr3_aa: CASSPIWGAGNSPLHF
v_call: TRBV28
j_call: TRBJ1-6

cdr3_aa: CSASKKGGGGQPQHF
v_call: TRBV20-1
j_call: TRBJ1-5

cdr3_aa: CASRSSGELNYGYTF
v_call: TRBV6-6
j_call: TRBJ1-2

cdr3_aa: CASSSTLGQGFSGANVLTF
v_call: TRBV7-9
j_call: TRBJ2-6

cdr3_aa: CASRSAVGNQPQHF
v_call: TRBV7-8
j_call: TRBJ1-5

cdr3_aa: CASSQDGLGPDTQYF
v_call: TRBV4-2
j_call: TRBJ2-3

cdr3_aa: CSARDRAVSADTQDF
v_call: TRBV20-1
j_call: TRBJ2-3

cdr3_aa: CASSFVSRGQPQHF
v_call: TRBV28
j_call: TRBJ1-5

cdr3_aa: CASSSRAEVDTQYF
v_call: TRBV5-4
j_call: TRBJ2-3

cdr3_aa: CASSASPYEQYF
v_call: TRBV7-2
j_call: TRBJ2-7

cdr3_aa: CASSIGGGYGYTF
v_call: TRBV11-2
j_call: TRBJ1-2

cdr3_aa: CASTRGGTPRDTEAFF
v_call: TRBV9
j_call: TRBJ1-1

cdr3_aa: CSARGGQGARGNEQFF
v_call: TRBV20-1
j_call: TRBJ2-1

cdr3_aa: CASSFRSGLAGGLSYEQYF
v_call: TRBV5-1
j_call: TRBJ2-7

cdr3_aa: CASSSTGMGLTEAFF
v_call: TRBV5-1
j_call: TRBJ1-1

cdr3_aa: CASRRGAISYAQYF
v_call: TRBV19
j_call: TRBJ2-7

cdr3_aa: CASSPGLAGGLTDTQYF
v_call: TRBV6-1
j_call: TRBJ2-3

cdr3_aa: CSAEPTGQDNEQFF
v_call: TRBV20-1
j_call: TRBJ2-1

cdr3_aa: CASSRDGSDTQYF
v_call: TRBV6-4
j_call: TRBJ2-3

cdr3_aa: CSVILGQGADETQYF
v_call: TRBV20-1
j_call: TRBJ2-5

cdr3_aa: CASSLEVGREAQYF
v_call: TRBV5-1
j_call: TRBJ2-7

cdr3_aa: CASSAGQIATNEKLFF
v_call: TRBV27
j_call: TRBJ1-4

cdr3_aa: CASSLVVPRPNTEAFF
v_call: TRBV7-2
j_call: TRBJ1-1

cdr3_aa: CASSQDSSGGPYNEQFF
v_call: TRBV4-3
j_call: TRBJ2-1

cdr3_aa: CASRTDGGTQYF
v_call: TRBV28
j_call: TRBJ2-5

cdr3_aa: CASSERGRDRNTEAFF
v_call: TRBV2
j_call: TRBJ1-1

cdr3_aa: CASRPQTEGSYEQYF
v_call: TRBV28
j_call: TRBJ2-7

cdr3_aa: CASSFGLAGSSSYNEQFF
v_call: TRBV5-1
j_call: TRBJ2-1

cdr3_aa: CSASSSGRVYEQYF
v_call: TRBV20-1
j_call: TRBJ2-7

cdr3_aa: CASRRDRGRYKQYF
v_call: TRBV7-6
j_call: TRBJ2-5

cdr3_aa: CASTNPVTASFGGYTF
v_call: TRBV6-6
j_call: TRBJ1-2

cdr3_aa: CASRKQQGLNTEAFF
v_call: TRBV11-2
j_call: TRBJ1-1

cdr3_aa: CASSATSGSEETQYF
v_call: TRBV7-9
j_call: TRBJ2-5

cdr3_aa: CASSQKGTRSGGRADTQYF
v_call: TRBV4-1
j_call: TRBJ2-3

cdr3_aa: CASTRGHLSYEQYF
v_call: TRBV19
j_call: TRBJ2-7

cdr3_aa: CASSLISAGGNYGYTF
v_call: TRBV27
j_call: TRBJ1-2

cdr3_aa: CSALSGGSREQFF
v_call: TRBV20-1
j_call: TRBJ2-1

cdr3_aa: CASSVEVMGQGKPLGEKLFF
v_call: TRBV9
j_call: TRBJ1-4